A selection of T cell receptor beta chains follows, all from one sample in a study of spatial heterogeneity in lung cancer. TCRdb ran MiXCR on the 5' RACE reads and lists one entry per CDR3 protein. Among over 9,000 distinct CDR3 sequences listed, approximately 11% were seen once. The source was lung tumor tissue, collected at surgery. These receptors all stem from a male donor with early-stage non-small cell lung cancer. Each CDR3 is given with its conserved first and last residue. The D gene is left open where the match is weak. Rows may omit the clone size; those that give it use once, few, many or a size class.

V	size	D	J	CDR3	DNA
TRBV19	-	-	TRBJ2-3	CASSIGSGFTDTQYF	TGTGCCAGTAGTATAGGTAGCGGATTCACAGATACGCAGTATTTT
TRBV5-4	-	TRBD2	TRBJ2-3	CASSPTSGGAGDTQYF	TGTGCCAGCAGCCCGACTAGCGGGGGGGCCGGGGATACGCAGTATTTT
TRBV20-1	many	-	TRBJ2-1	CSARLGGTAEQFF	TGCAGTGCTAGATTGGGGGGAACGGCTGAGCAGTTCTTC
TRBV11-2	few	-	TRBJ2-5	CASSLTAQETQYF	TGTGCCAGCAGCTTAACAGCCCAAGAGACCCAGTACTTC
TRBV9	many	-	TRBJ1-1	CASSPELNTEAFF	TGTGCCAGCAGCCCTGAACTGAACACTGAAGCTTTCTTT
TRBV20-1	many	-	TRBJ2-2	CSALGRLNTGELFF	TGCAGTGCCCTAGGACGGCTGAACACCGGGGAGCTGTTTTTT
TRBV27	many	-	TRBJ2-7	CASSRDFFYEQYF	TGTGCCAGCAGCCGGGACTTCTTTTACGAGCAGTACTTC
TRBV4-2	many	-	TRBJ1-1	CASSQGHRNTEAFF	TGTGCCAGCAGCCAGGGACATCGGAACACTGAAGCTTTCTTT
TRBV9	few	-	TRBJ2-7	CASSPSWRTSYEQYF	TGTGCCAGCAGCCCATCTTGGCGGACCTCCTACGAGCAGTACTTC
TRBV3-1	few	TRBD1	TRBJ2-5	CASSSGTGGGETQYF	TGTGCCAGCAGCTCCGGGACAGGGGGAGGAGAGACCCAGTACTTC
TRBV6-2/TRBV6-3	-	TRBD1	TRBJ1-5	CASSRDRNQPQHF	TGTGCCAGCAGTCGGGACAGAAATCAGCCCCAGCATTTT
TRBV7-8	-	TRBD2	TRBJ2-7	CASSLDRAGVYEQYF	TGTGCCAGCAGCTTAGATCGGGCGGGGGTTTACGAGCAGTACTTC
TRBV6-5	medium-sized	-	TRBJ2-5	CASRDFQETQYF	TGTGCCAGTCGGGACTTCCAAGAGACCCAGTACTTC